Sequencing of this T cell receptor (beta chain) was carried out in a study of T cell repertoires in cytomegalovirus infection. Study-wide background: Alongside well-studied HLA-B-restricted CMV epitopes, recently identified HLA-C-restricted CMV epitopes were also used. Based on public TCR beta signatures, there were indications of CMV infection and of a matching HLA type.

A single record per CDR3 protein comes from TCRdb applying MiXCR to the reads. The sample includes about 700,000 distinct CDR3 sequences, 30% to 35% of them seen just once. Comments on this clonotype: Its antigen remains unknown.

The CDR3 sequence is 16 residues long. From germline, CDR1 is SGHTA and CDR2 FQGNSA. The ends were cut back, 5 bases at V and 3 bases at J, with 17 bases in the middle. The sequence was obtained from a human donor in good health (CMV status not recorded). Some clones in this sample may be carry-over from other donors' samples. Source: cultured PBMCs, taken from culture after CMV antigen stimulation. The chain has TRBV7-2 and TRBJ1-3; no reliable D call. CDR3 bases: TGTGCCAGCAGCCCCCGCCCCGGCCAAGGTGGAAACACCATATATTTT. Translation gives CASSPRPGQGGNTIYF.